Listed here are 10 T cell receptor beta chains from one sample, sequenced in a study of cytomegalovirus exposure and HLA in healthy donors. Vbeta (60) and Jbeta (13) primers were used in the PCR. Assay used: immunoSEQ multiplex PCR; TCRdb lists only in-frame clones, some missing. Among 150,000 to 200,000 clones listed, 80% to 85% were seen once. The sample consisted of PBMCs. These receptors came from a woman under 30 in good health and CMV-seronegative.

The chain has TRBV6-1 and TRBJ1-5; D uncertain. Germline V CDR1 and CDR2: MNHNS, SASEGT. The CDR3 spans 14 residues. With 7 bases removed from V and 0 bases from J, the gap between germline ends came to 10 bases. The CDR3 nucleotides read TGTGCCAGCACCGACTTATATAGCAATCAGCCCCAGCATTTT. Protein product: CASTDLYSNQPQHF.

The gene calls are TRBV5-1 and TRBJ1-2; 7 positions match TRBD1. CDR1 is SGHRS, CDR2 YFSETQ, per germline. V lost 4 bases and J lost 5; bases outside the gene matches: 11. This CDR3 is 15 amino acids long. The CDR3 is CASSLGWDSLYGYTF. In DNA form, the CDR3 reads TGCGCCAGCAGCCTGGGGTGGGACAGCTTATATGGCTACACCTTC.

The chain links TRBV7-9 to TRBJ2-1; maybe TRBD1 (6 bases). CDR3 length: 12 amino acids. The V gene lost 5 bases and the J gene lost 11 bases, with 13 bases spanning the gap. In germline, CDR1 is SEHNR, CDR2 FQNEAQ (reference sequence). CDR3 nucleotides: TGTGCCAGCAGCGCCACAGGGATTCAGCAGTTCTTC. Its protein product is CASSATGIQQFF.

The V gene is TRBV9, the J gene TRBJ1-5; no reliable D call. This CDR3 has 15 residues. In germline, CDR1 is SGDLS, CDR2 YYNGEE. V was clipped by 0 bases and J by 2 bases, with 9 bases between them. The CDR3 sequence: CASSVGLAGNQPQHF. In nucleotides, the CDR3 is TGTGCCAGCAGCGTAGGTCTGGCTGGCAATCAGCCCCAGCATTTT.

This chain joins TRBV5-4 and TRBJ1-2, with D possibly matching TRBD1 (5 bases). Per the germline V gene, CDR1 is SGHNT and CDR2 is YYREEE (reference sequence). With 6 bases removed from V and 6 bases from J, the gap between germline ends came to 15 bases. The CDR3 covers 13 residues. The CDR3 loop is CASIGHLSDGYTF. As DNA, the CDR3 is TGTGCCAGCATTGGACACCTCTCTGATGGCTACACCTTC.

The rearrangement joins TRBV7-8 to TRBJ1-4; 12 bases line up with TRBD1. V trimming: 5 bases; J trimming: 5 bases; junction bases outside the gene matches: 12. CDR1 is SGHVS, CDR2 FQNEAQ, per germline. There are 18 residues in the CDR3. The DNA for the CDR3 is TGTGCCAGCAGCCTCCGAGGGACAGGGGGCGCATTAAATGAAAAACTGTTTTTT. The encoded protein is CASSLRGTGGALNEKLFF.

This rearrangement joins TRBV6-5 to TRBJ2-3, with 9 bases matching TRBD2. CDR3 length: 14 residues. V trimming: 6 bases; J trimming: 1 base; junction bases outside the gene matches: 2. Looked up from germline, CDR1 is MNHEY and CDR2 is SVGAGI. CDR3 nucleotide sequence: TGTGCCAGCAGACTAGCGGGTGGCACAGATACGCAGTATTTT. Translating it yields CASRLAGGTDTQYF.

This clone showed up just once. The chain carries TRBV6-1 and TRBJ2-7, with D possibly being TRBD1 (6 bases). Looked up from germline, CDR1 is MNHNS and CDR2 is SASEGT. The CDR3 runs 14 residues. V gave up 7 bases and J gave up 6 bases, with 19 bases separating them. The chain's CDR3 is CASTLERQVGEQYF. The CDR3 DNA sequence: TGTGCCAGCACCCTAGAGAGACAGGTCGGCGAGCAGTACTTC.

The chain carries TRBV9 and TRBJ2-3, with D maybe TRBD2 (6 bases). The CDR3 runs 15 residues. With 3 bases removed from V and 1 base from J, the gap between germline ends came to 12 bases. In germline, CDR1 is SGDLS, CDR2 YYNGEE. CDR3 sequence: CASSAPGLGTDTQYF. In DNA form, the CDR3 reads TGTGCCAGCAGCGCCCCGGGACTCGGCACAGATACGCAGTATTTT.

This chain connects TRBV27 to TRBJ2-5; 9 bases agree with TRBD1. Germline V gene data show CDR1 as MNHEY and CDR2 as SMNVEV (reference sequence). Germline trimming cut 6 bases from V and 6 bases from J; bases unmatched to any gene: 5. The CDR3 extends over 13 amino acids. The CDR3 DNA is TGTGCCAGCAGGAAACAGGGGGCACAGACCCAGTACTTC. This codes for CASRKQGAQTQYF.